The 7 T cell receptor beta chains given below trace back to one sample, sequenced in a study of neurological immune-mediated disorders. A single record per CDR3 protein comes from TCRdb applying MiXCR to the 5' RACE reads. The sample includes around 48,000 distinct CDR3 sequences, 10% of them seen just once. Sample: PBMCs. All receptors come from a woman aged 40-49 years with HTLV-1-associated myelopathy (HAM/TSP).

This clonotype was found many times. The V and J genes are TRBV2 and TRBJ1-6; D may be TRBD1 (5 bases). Germline-derived CDR1 and CDR2 are SNHLY and FYNNEI. V lost 7 bases and J 7 bases, leaving 14 bases between the germline ends. The length of the CDR3 is 14 residues. As DNA, the CDR3 is TGTGCCAGCAATTACAGGAAGGGGAATTCACCCCTCCACTTT. Protein: CASNYRKGNSPLHF.

A remark on this clonotype: A much larger clone sits a single nucleotide away, making a read error possible. This rearrangement joins TRBV4-3 to TRBJ2-1; D may be TRBD1 or TRBD2 (5 bases each). The CDR3 spans 15 residues. Germline V CDR1 and CDR2: LGHNA, YSLEER. CDR3 sequence: CASGQGTEEYNVQFF. CDR3 DNA sequence: TGCGCCAGCGGCCAAGGGACGGAGGAGTACAATGTGCAGTTCTTC.

This clonotype was found many times. The chain has TRBV7-2 and TRBJ2-3, with D possibly being TRBD2 (5 bases). Germline V gene data show CDR1 as SGHTA and CDR2 as FQGNSA. CDR3 size: 15 residues. Trimming took 10 bases from V and 1 from J, leaving 18 bases between them. The CDR3 loop reads CATNVRGRGTDTQYF. The CDR3 coding sequence is TGTGCCACCAATGTAAGAGGGCGCGGCACAGATACGCAGTATTTT.

This clonotype was counted at least ten times. The chain joins TRBV15 to TRBJ2-1; 10 bases agree with TRBD2. In germline, CDR1 is LNHNV, CDR2 YYDKDF (reference sequence). The junction had 7 bases not matched to a gene; V was cut back by 8 bases and J by 6 bases. This CDR3 spans 14 amino acids. CDR3 protein: CATSRSGGLNEQFF. CDR3 nucleotide sequence: TGTGCCACCTCTCGTAGCGGGGGGCTCAATGAGCAGTTCTTC.

The table lists this clonotype with many counts. This rearrangement joins TRBV4-1 to TRBJ2-6; D unresolved. The V end lost 0 bases, the J end lost 3 bases, and 9 bases lay between the germline ends. CDR1 and CDR2 from the germline V gene are MGHRA and YSYEKL. This CDR3 has 16 residues. This chain's CDR3 is CASSQDREYGANVLTF. CDR3 nucleotides: TGCGCCAGCAGCCAAGACCGAGAGTATGGGGCCAACGTCCTGACTTTC.

This clonotype has ten or more counts. The chain links TRBV2 to TRBJ2-3; possibly TRBD1 or TRBD2 for D (6 bases each). The ends were cut back, 6 bases at V and 1 base at J, with 11 bases in the middle. CDR1 and CDR2 from the germline V gene are SNHLY and FYNNEI. The CDR3 is 14 residues long. CDR3 protein: CASRGGMGTDTQYF. CDR3 in DNA: TGTGCCAGCAGGGGGGGCATGGGCACAGATACGCAGTATTTT.

This clonotype came up many times. The chain employs TRBV7-8 and TRBJ1-2, with 9 bases matching TRBD1. This CDR3 spans 17 amino acids. Germline V gene sequence: CDR1 SGHVS, CDR2 FQNEAQ. V lost 3 bases to trimming and J lost 3 bases; unmatched junction nucleotides: 11. CDR3 sequence reads: CASSFGGTGRLYYGYTF. CDR3 bases: TGTGCCAGCAGCTTTGGGGGGACAGGGAGGCTTTACTATGGCTACACCTTC.